These 8 T cell receptor beta chains were sequenced from one sample in a study of blood T cell repertoires in COVID-19. Sequencing used immunoSEQ multiplex PCR; TCRdb keeps in-frame clones, though not all of them. The table has some 200,000 clones, more than 65% seen once. Sequenced material: peripheral blood. The receptors derive from a man in his fifties or sixties with active or convalescent COVID-19.

V gene TRBV19 combines with J gene TRBJ1-1; D is unclear. CDR3 size: 13 residues. The ends were cut back, 6 bases at V and 0 bases at J, with 8 bases in the middle. From germline, CDR1 is LNHDA and CDR2 SQIVND (reference sequence). The CDR3 protein is CASRARMNTEAFF. The CDR3 DNA follows: TGTGCCAGTAGGGCCCGCATGAACACTGAAGCTTTCTTT. Filled out from reference TRBV19 and TRBJ1-1, the complete variable domain reads DGGITQSPKYLFRKEGQNVTLSCEQNLNHDAMYWYRQDPGQGLRLIYYSQIVNDFQKGDIAEGYSVSREKKESFPLTVTSAQKNPTAFYLCASRARMNTEAFFGQGTRLTVV.

The CDR3 DNA reads TGTGCCAGCAGTTTACACGGGTCTAGCAATCAGCCCCAGCATTTT. As protein: CASSLHGSSNQPQHF. The chain couples TRBV27 to TRBJ1-5; D remains ambiguous. Looked up from germline, CDR1 is MNHEY and CDR2 is SMNVEV (reference sequence). This CDR3 is 15 amino acids long. V was cut by 2 bases and J by 0 bases, with 8 bases left in between.

The chain uses TRBV7-9 and TRBJ1-1, with 7 bases lining up with TRBD1. CDR1 is SEHNR, CDR2 FQNEAQ, per germline (reference sequence). V was clipped by 5 bases and J by 7 bases; unmatched bases: 10. The CDR3 is made up of 14 amino acids. The CDR3 nucleotides read TGTGCCAGCAGCCCCAAACCCAGGGGGGATGAAGCTTTCTTT. This translates into CASSPKPRGDEAFF.

The chain links TRBV7-9 to TRBJ1-2; 7 bases line up with TRBD1. From germline, CDR1 is SEHNR and CDR2 FQNEAQ (reference sequence). V lost 5 bases to trimming and J lost 8 bases; unmatched junction nucleotides: 5. The CDR3 has 12 residues. The CDR3 coding sequence is TGTGCCAGCAGCCCGGGACAGTTAGGCTACACCTTC. Its translation: CASSPGQLGYTF.

The genes are TRBV5-4 and TRBJ2-1; TRBD1 agrees at 9 bases. V lost 2 bases and J lost 5; bases outside the gene matches: 8. This CDR3 has 16 amino acids. CDR1 and CDR2 (germline): SGHNT, YYREEE (reference sequence). CDR3 sequence: CASSFTGGDWNNEQFF. For the CDR3, the DNA is TGTGCCAGCAGCTTCACAGGGGGCGATTGGAACAATGAGCAGTTCTTC. The whole variable domain, remainder taken from reference TRBV5-4 and TRBJ2-1, is ETGVTQSPTHLIKTRGQQVTLRCSSQSGHNTVSWYQQALGQGPQFIFQYYREEENGRGNFPPRFSGLQFPNYSSELNVNALELDDSALYLCASSFTGGDWNNEQFFGPGTRLTVL.

The chain carries TRBV4-3 and TRBJ2-3; the D is unclear. This CDR3 comprises 14 residues. V was cut by 0 bases and J by 2 bases, with 6 bases left in between. Germline values: CDR1 LGHNA, CDR2 YSLEER. CDR3 in amino acids: CASSQEALTDTQYF. The CDR3, as DNA: TGCGCCAGCAGCCAAGAAGCCCTCACAGATACGCAGTATTTT.

The chain combines TRBV15 with TRBJ2-2; 10 nucleotides agree with TRBD1. Germline CDR1 LNHNV, CDR2 YYDKDF (reference sequence). Trimming removed 0 bases from V and 5 bases from J; junction bases left unmatched: 6. The CDR3 has 17 amino acids. This CDR3 is CATSREWGTGATGELFF. The CDR3 DNA sequence: TGTGCCACCAGCAGAGAGTGGGGGACAGGGGCGACCGGGGAGCTGTTTTTT.

V and J are TRBV28 and TRBJ2-5; 7 bases fit TRBD1. The CDR3 has 16 amino acids. With V trimmed by 7 bases and J by 5 bases, 16 bases remained unmatched. Germline V CDR1 and CDR2: MDHEN, SYDVKM. The CDR3 region has the DNA TGTGCCAGCATCCCCGGAGACAGGGTGTTGGTGGAGACCCAGTACTTC. Translated, it gives CASIPGDRVLVETQYF.